This T cell receptor beta chain emerged from a study of technical replicates of blood from a few donors. TCRdb's table, derived via immunoSEQ multiplex PCR, lists solely in-frame clones and lacks some. The sample records fewer than 100,000 clones, around nine tenths being singletons. The source material was T cells isolated from PBMCs. The origin of this receptor is a human donor in good health.

The CDR3 DNA sequence: TGCGCCAGCACCCCAGCGGGAGACACCGGGGAGCTGTTTTTT. It is translated as CASTPAGDTGELFF. The chain is built from TRBV10-2 and TRBJ2-2, with 8 bases that match TRBD2. This CDR3 region has 14 residues. The trim removed 7 bases at V and 3 bases at J, leaving 4 bases unmatched. The germline CDR1 and CDR2 sequences are WSHSY and SAAADI.